This TCR beta chain was sequenced for a study of shared clonotypes between healthy human individuals. Whole-study results and caveats: Generation probability values for non-shared clonotypes were lower than those for clonotypes shared by all four donors.

Regarding this clone: Its target is unknown.

Recent acute infections and vaccinations were absent in the healthy HIV-negative adult donors. Trimming removed 6 bases at V and 0 bases at J, with 12 bases between. Germline V gene sequence: CDR1 MNHEY, CDR2 SVGAGI. This CDR3 spans 14 amino acids. Replicate PCRs for sorted subsets used about 200 ng DNA; this equaled around 29,000 T cell genomes. This table comes from immunoSEQ multiplex PCR, and its TCRdb copy is limited to in-frame clones, with some not included. The data contain 650,000 to 700,000 clones, about 92% of them singletons. The receptor was isolated from a man between 18 and 29 years old in good health. Some clones in this sample may be carry-over from other donors' samples. The rearrangement uses TRBV6-5 and TRBJ2-7; tentative D call: TRBD1 (5 bases). The sequenced material came from memory CD8+ T cells from PBMCs. Subset of the sample: CD45RO+ cells pooled with CCR7-negative TemRA cells. The CDR3: CASSMTASSYEQYF. The CDR3 bases are TGTGCCAGCAGCATGACAGCCAGCTCCTACGAGCAGTACTTC.